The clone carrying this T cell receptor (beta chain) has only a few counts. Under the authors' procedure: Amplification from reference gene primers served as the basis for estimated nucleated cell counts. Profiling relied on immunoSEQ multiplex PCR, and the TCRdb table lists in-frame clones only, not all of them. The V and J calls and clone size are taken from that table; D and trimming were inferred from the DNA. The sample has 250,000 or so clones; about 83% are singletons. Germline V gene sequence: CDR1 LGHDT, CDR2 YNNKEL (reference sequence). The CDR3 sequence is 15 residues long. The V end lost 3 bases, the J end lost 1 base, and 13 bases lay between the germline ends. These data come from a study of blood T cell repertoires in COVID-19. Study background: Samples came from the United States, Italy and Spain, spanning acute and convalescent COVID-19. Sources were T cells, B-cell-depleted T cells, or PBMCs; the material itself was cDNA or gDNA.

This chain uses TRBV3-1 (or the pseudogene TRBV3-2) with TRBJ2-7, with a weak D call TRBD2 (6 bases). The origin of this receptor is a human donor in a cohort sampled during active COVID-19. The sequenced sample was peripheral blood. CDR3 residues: CASSHNGGSSYEQYF. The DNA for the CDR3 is TGTGCCAGCAGCCACAACGGGGGATCTTCCTACGAGCAGTACTTC.